This TCR beta chain was observed in a study of early T cells in non-severe SARS-CoV-2 infection. The V end lost 1 base, the J end lost 0 bases, and 3 bases lay between the germline ends. The CDR3 is 13 amino acids. CDR1 is DFQATT, CDR2 SNEGSKA, per germline (reference sequence). Points on this clonotype: What it binds is not known.

MiXCR was run by TCRdb on the 5' RACE reads, yielding one entry per CDR3 protein. The sample contains approximately 65,000 distinct CDR3 sequences, around 13% of which appear only once. Study observations and caveats: Matching against VDJdb likely underestimated virus-specific expansions, favoring anti-spike CD8.

The chain employs TRBV20-1 and TRBJ2-2, with D uncertain. The specimen sequenced was whole blood. The TCR originated in an adult who was a healthcare worker with PCR-confirmed SARS-CoV-2 infection or an uninfected control (not recorded which). Here the CDR3 DNA reads TGCAGTGCTAGAGCGTCGAACACCGGGGAGCTGTTTTTT. Amino acid sequence: CSARASNTGELFF.